The subject of this entry is one T cell receptor (beta chain). The CDR3 has 14 residues. Germline loops: CDR1 GTSNPN, CDR2 SVGIG (reference sequence). J lost 4 bases, V lost 1 base, and 6 bases had no gene match. The sample belongs to a study of T cell responses to AZD1222 COVID-19 vaccine. The data were produced by immunoSEQ multiplex PCR, yet TCRdb's version contains in-frame clones alone and is incomplete. This sample yields roughly 150,000 clones, of which approximately 90% are seen a single time; under 5% belongs to the top ten. The input for sequencing was peripheral blood, taken on day 0 of AZD1222 vaccination. The TCR was taken from an adult in good health. The chain links TRBV30 to TRBJ2-5, with 7 positions matching TRBD2. This chain's CDR3 is CAWSAGTGGETQYF. In nucleotides, the CDR3 is TGTGCCTGGAGTGCGGGAACGGGAGGAGAGACCCAGTACTTC.